The clone carrying this T cell receptor beta chain turned up a few times. What it binds is unknown. The data stem from a study of CD8 T cell repertoires and HIV-1 epitope variants. Study-level background: Each of Twenty-five Gag and Nef epitope peptides stimulated a separate culture. Study-level results: Nine antigen-specific TCR beta clonotypes were found; roughly 6 seemed cross-reactive to variants.

This CDR3 is built from 16 residues. Germline CDR1 and CDR2: SNHLY and FYNNEI. V lost 2 bases to trimming and J lost 4 bases, with 15 bases between them. Sequenced by immunoSEQ multiplex PCR; TCRdb stores in-frame clones only, minus some. Of some 87,000 clones in the sample, just under 75% are singletons; the top ten hold 20% to 30%. The TCR comes from a male donor with HIV. J is TRBJ2-1 and V is TRBV2; D possibly corresponds to TRBD2 (5 bases). Material: uncultured baseline CD8+ T cells from peripheral blood mononuclear cells (PBMCs). In DNA form, the CDR3 reads TGTGCCAGCAGTGAACCCGAGGACTCCTCATACAATGAGCAGTTCTTC. Protein sequence: CASSEPEDSSYNEQFF.